This entry features one TCR beta chain sequence. Original handling: Estimation of nucleated cell counts relied on the amplification of reference gene primers. TCRdb keeps only in-frame clones here, not all; method: immunoSEQ multiplex PCR. V and J calls and clone size are as listed in that table; D and trimming were resolved from the DNA. The sample carries about 220,000 clones, more than 65% recorded once. These data are taken from a study of blood T cell repertoires in COVID-19. Study-wide background: Material from acute and convalescent COVID-19 was sourced from the United States, Italy and Spain. Nucleic acid was either cDNA or gDNA, and it came from T cells, B-cell-depleted T cells, or PBMCs.

CDR3 length: 14 amino acids. V shed 3 bases and J shed 9 bases, with 15 bases lying between them. Germline V CDR1 and CDR2: LGHDT, YNNKEL (reference sequence). The source material was peripheral blood. The clonotype comes from a man between 35 and 55 years old who had recovered from COVID-19. J is TRBJ2-1 and V is TRBV3-1 (or the pseudogene TRBV3-2); D gene unclear. CDR3 sequence reads: CASSHWSSLTEQFF. CDR3 coding DNA: TGTGCCAGCAGCCACTGGAGTTCTCTAACTGAGCAGTTCTTC.